A selection of T cell receptor beta chains follows, all from one sample in a study of CD8 T cells in Susac syndrome. TCRdb re-called the immunoSEQ multiplex PCR reads through MiXCR, storing one row per CDR3 protein. Among 250,000 to 350,000 distinct CDR3 sequences listed, 85% were seen once. The source material was CD8+ T cells from PBMCs. All receptors come from a human donor with multiple sclerosis. The CDR3 runs from the conserved cysteine through the conserved F or W.

CDR3 length,V gene,J gene,CDR3 protein
14,TRBV12-3/TRBV12-4,TRBJ2-3,CASSFVGGGDTQYF
17,TRBV28,TRBJ2-7,CASSFFIVGGSEYEQYF
15,TRBV28,TRBJ2-7,CASCIVGGSIYEQYF
14,TRBV27,TRBJ1-1,CASSALSMNTEAFF
13,TRBV27,TRBJ2-7,CASSLAADYEQYF
14,TRBV7-9,TRBJ2-2,CASSFGGFTGELFF
16,TRBV9,TRBJ1-1,CASSVALQGGDTEAFF
13,TRBV28,TRBJ2-5,CASSRGTVETQYF
15,TRBV9,TRBJ2-2,CASSVAGMGTGELFF
16,TRBV27,TRBJ1-1,CASSLGRQGAGTEAFF
11,TRBV6-1,TRBJ1-1,CASGGAAEAFF
14,TRBV7-9,TRBJ1-2,CASSINPDSFGYTF
17,TRBV2,TRBJ2-3,CASSESRRGSRKDTQYF
14,TRBV4-2,TRBJ2-1,CASSQDRKGNEQFF
15,TRBV19,TRBJ1-5,CASKEQGAAWQPQHF
14,TRBV27,TRBJ2-3,CASSSGTGGNTQYF
16,TRBV6-5,TRBJ2-3,CASSYSGEGIEGLQYF
13,TRBV28,TRBJ1-2,CASSKGQIYGYTF
14,TRBV15,TRBJ2-3,CATSRGTGTDTQYF
13,TRBV29-1,TRBJ2-1,CSVEWTSGYEQFF
16,TRBV29-1,TRBJ2-7,CSVGGARDRPLYEQYF
18,TRBV19,TRBJ2-3,CASSIGRLTAGVADTQYF
13,TRBV29-1,TRBJ2-1,CSVDPRGRNEQFF
13,TRBV24-1,TRBJ2-7,CATSDATSYEQYF